This TCR beta chain is from a study of blood T cell repertoires in COVID-19. About the study: COVID-19 samples from acute and convalescent phases originated in the United States, Italy and Spain.

This clone was counted a single time. CDR3 length: 17 amino acids. The ends lost 0 bases at V and 3 bases at J; junction bases unmatched: 7. CDR1 and CDR2 (germline): SGHTS, YDEGEE. Repertoires were generated with immunoSEQ multiplex PCR, while TCRdb's copy carries only in-frame clones and drops some. The data hold 250,000 to 300,000 clones, with more than 65% observed a single time. The TCR comes from a young woman with acute or convalescent COVID-19. This chain uses TRBV5-8 with TRBJ2-2, with TRBD2 identical over 8 bases. Sequencing was done on a sample of peripheral blood. CDR3 coding DNA: TGTGCCAGCAGCTTGGACGTTACTAGCGGAGACACCGGGGAGCTGTTTTTT. Protein product: CASSLDVTSGDTGELFF.